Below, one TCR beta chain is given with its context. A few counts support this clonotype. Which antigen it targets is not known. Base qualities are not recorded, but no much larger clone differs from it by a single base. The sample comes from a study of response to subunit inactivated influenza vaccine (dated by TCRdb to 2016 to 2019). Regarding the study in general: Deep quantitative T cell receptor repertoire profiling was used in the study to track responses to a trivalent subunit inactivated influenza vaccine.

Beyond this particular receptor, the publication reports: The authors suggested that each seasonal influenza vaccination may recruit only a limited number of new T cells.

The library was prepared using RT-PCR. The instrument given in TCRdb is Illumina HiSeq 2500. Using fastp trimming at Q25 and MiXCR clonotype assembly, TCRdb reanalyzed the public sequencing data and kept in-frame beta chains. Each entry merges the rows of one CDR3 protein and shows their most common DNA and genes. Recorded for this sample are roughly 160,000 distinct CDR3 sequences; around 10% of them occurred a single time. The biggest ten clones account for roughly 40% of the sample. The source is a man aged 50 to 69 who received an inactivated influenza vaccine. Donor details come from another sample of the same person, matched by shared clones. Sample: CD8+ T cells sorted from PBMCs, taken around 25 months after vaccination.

The CDR3 protein sequence reads: CSAEGGGWDEQYF. DNA sequence: TGCAGTGCCGAGGGAGGGGGCTGGGACGAGCAGTACTTC. The sequence links TRBV20-1 to TRBJ2-7; the D gene cannot be resolved beyond TRBD1 or TRBD2, each matching 7 bases. Relative to germline, V is 6 bases shorter and J is 5 bases shorter, with 17 bases between their ends. Inclusive of the bounding cysteine and phenylalanine, the CDR3 is 13 residues long. The CDR3 DNA has 39 bases and is translated from base 1. The germline V gene (reference sequence) specifies DFQATT as CDR1 and SNEGSKA as CDR2.